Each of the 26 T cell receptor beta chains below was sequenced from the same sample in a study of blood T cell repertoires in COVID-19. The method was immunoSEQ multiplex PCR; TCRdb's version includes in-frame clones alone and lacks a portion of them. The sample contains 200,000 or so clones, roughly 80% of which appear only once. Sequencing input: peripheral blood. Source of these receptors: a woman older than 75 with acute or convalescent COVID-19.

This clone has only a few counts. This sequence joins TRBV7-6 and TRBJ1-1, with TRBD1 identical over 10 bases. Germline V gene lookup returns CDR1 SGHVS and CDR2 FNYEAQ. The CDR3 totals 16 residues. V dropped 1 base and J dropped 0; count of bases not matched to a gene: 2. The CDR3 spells CASSLGQGALNTEAFF. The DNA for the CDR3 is TGTGCCAGCAGCTTAGGACAGGGGGCTTTGAACACTGAAGCTTTCTTT.

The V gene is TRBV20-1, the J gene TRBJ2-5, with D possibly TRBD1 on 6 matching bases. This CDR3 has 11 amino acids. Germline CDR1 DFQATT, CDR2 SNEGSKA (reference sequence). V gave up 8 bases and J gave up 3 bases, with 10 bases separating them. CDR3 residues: CSQRQEETQYF. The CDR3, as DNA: TGCAGTCAGAGACAGGAAGAGACCCAGTACTTC.

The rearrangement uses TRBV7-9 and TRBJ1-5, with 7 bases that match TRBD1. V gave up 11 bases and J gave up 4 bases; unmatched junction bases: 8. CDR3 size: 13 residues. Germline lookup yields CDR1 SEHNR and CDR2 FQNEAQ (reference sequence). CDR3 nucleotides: TGTGCCGGGGCGACAGGGAATAATCAGCCCCAGCATTTT. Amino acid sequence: CAGATGNNQPQHF.

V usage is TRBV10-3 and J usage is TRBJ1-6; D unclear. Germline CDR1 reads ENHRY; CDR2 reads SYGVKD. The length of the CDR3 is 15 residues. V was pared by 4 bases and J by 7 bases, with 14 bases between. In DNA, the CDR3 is TGTGCCATCAGTGGAAATCTAGGTCCCAATTCACCCCTCCACTTT. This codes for CAISGNLGPNSPLHF.

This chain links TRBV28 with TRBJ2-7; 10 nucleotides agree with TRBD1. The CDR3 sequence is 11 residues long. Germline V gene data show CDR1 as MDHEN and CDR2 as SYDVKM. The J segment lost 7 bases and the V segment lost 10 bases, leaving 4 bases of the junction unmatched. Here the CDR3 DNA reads TGTGCCACGGACAGGGGGAAGGAGCAGTACTTC. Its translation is CATDRGKEQYF.

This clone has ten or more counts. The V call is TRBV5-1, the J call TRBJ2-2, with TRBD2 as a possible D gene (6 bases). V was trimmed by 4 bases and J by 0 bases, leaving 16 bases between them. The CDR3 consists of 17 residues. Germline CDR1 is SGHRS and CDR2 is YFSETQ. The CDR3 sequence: CASSAFGVAANTGELFF. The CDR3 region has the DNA TGCGCCAGCAGCGCATTCGGGGTAGCGGCGAACACCGGGGAGCTGTTTTTT.

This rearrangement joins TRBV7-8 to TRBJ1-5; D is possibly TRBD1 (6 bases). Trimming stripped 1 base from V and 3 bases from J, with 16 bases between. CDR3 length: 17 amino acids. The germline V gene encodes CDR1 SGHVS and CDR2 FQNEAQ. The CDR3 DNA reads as TGTGCCAGCAGCTTAGAGAACAGGGTCCTTAACAATCAGCCCCAGCATTTT. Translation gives CASSLENRVLNNQPQHF.

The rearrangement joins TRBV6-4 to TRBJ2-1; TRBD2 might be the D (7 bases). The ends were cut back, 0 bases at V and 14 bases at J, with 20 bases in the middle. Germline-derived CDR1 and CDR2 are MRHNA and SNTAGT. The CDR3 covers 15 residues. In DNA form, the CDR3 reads TGTGCCAGCAGTGACTCGGTCGGGGGGCCGTCAATGAAGTTCTTC. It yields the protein CASSDSVGGPSMKFF.

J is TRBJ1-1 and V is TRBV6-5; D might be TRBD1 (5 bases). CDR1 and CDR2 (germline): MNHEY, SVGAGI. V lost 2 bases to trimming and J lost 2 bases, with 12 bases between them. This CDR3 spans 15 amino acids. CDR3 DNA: TGTGCCAGCAGTTACATTGGGGCAGCAAACACTGAAGCTTTCTTT. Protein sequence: CASSYIGAANTEAFF.

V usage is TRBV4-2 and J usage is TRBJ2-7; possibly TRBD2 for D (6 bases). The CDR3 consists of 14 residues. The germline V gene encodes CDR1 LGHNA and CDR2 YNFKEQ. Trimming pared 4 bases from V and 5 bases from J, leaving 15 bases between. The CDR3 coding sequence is TGTGCCAGCAGCCTCTGGGGGGAGAACAACGAGCAGTACTTC. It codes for CASSLWGENNEQYF.

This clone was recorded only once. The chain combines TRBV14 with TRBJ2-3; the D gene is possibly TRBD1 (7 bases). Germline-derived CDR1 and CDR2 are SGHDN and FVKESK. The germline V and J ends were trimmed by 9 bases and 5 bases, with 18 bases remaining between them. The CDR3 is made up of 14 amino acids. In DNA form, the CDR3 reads TGTGCCAGTGCGCAGGGGGGAATTGGAGATACGCAGTATTTT. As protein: CASAQGGIGDTQYF.

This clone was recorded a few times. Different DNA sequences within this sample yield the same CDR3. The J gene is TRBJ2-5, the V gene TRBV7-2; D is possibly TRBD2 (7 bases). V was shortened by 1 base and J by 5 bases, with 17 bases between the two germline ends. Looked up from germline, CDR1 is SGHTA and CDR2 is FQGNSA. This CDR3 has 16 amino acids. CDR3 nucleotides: TGTGCCAGCAGCTTAGGAGGGGGGGGTCGGGTGGAGACCCAGTACTTC. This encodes CASSLGGGGRVETQYF.

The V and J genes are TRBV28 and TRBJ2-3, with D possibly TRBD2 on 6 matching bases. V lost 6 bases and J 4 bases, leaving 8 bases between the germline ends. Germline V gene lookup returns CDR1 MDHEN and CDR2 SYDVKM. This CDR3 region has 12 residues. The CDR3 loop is CASSLASDTQYF. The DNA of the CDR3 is TGTGCCAGCAGCCTAGCGTCAGATACGCAGTATTTT.

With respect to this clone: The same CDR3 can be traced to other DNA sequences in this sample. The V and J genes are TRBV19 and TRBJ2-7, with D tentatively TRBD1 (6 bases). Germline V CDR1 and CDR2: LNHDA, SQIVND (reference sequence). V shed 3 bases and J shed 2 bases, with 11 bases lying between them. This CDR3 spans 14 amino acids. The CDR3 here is CASSIGRGPYEQYF. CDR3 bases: TGTGCCAGTAGTATTGGCAGGGGTCCCTACGAGCAGTACTTC. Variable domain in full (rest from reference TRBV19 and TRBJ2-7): DGGITQSPKYLFRKEGQNVTLSCEQNLNHDAMYWYRQDPGQGLRLIYYSQIVNDFQKGDIAEGYSVSREKKESFPLTVTSAQKNPTAFYLCASSIGRGPYEQYFGPGTRLTVT.

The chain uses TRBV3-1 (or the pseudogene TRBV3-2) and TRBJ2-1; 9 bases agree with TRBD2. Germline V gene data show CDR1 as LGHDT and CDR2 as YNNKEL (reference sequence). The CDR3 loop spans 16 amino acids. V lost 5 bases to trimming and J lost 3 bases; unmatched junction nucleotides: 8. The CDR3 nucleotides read TGTGCCAGCAGCGACATTAGCGGGAGCGTCTACAATGAGCAGTTCTTC. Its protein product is CASSDISGSVYNEQFF.

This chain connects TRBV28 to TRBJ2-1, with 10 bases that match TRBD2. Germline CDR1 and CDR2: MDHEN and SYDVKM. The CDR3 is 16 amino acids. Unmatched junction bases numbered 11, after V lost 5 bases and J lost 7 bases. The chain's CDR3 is CASSPGLAEGKNEQFF. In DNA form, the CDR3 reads TGTGCCAGCAGTCCCGGACTAGCGGAGGGAAAGAATGAGCAGTTCTTC.

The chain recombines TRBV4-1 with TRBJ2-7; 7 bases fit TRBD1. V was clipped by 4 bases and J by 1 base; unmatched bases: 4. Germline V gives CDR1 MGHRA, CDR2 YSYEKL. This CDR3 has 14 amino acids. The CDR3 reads CASSLGTASYEQYF. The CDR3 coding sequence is TGCGCCAGCAGCCTTGGGACAGCATCCTACGAGCAGTACTTC.

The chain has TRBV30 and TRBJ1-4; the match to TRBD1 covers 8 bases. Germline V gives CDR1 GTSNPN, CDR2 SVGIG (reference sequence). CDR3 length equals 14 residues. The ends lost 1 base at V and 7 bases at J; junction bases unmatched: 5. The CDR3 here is CAWSAGGNGEKLFF. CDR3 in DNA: TGTGCCTGGAGTGCAGGGGGCAACGGTGAAAAACTGTTTTTT.

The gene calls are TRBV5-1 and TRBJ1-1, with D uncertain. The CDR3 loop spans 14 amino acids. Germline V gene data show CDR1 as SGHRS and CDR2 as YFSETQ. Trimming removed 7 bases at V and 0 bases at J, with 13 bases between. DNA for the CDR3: TGCGCCAGCTCTATACCTCTCCTGAACACTGAAGCTTTCTTT. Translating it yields CASSIPLLNTEAFF.

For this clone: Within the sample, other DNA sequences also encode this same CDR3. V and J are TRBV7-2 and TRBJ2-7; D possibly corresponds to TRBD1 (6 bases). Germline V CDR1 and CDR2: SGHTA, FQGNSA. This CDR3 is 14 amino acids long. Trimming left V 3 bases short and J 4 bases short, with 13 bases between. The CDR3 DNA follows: TGTGCCAGCAGCTTGAGCAGGGGTACTTACGAGCAGTACTTC. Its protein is CASSLSRGTYEQYF.

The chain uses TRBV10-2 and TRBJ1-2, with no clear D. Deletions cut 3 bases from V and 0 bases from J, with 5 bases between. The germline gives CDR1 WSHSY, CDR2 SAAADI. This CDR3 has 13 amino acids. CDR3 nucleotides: TGCGCCAGCAGTGATGTAGCTAACTATGGCTACACCTTC. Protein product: CASSDVANYGYTF.

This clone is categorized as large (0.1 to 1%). The CDR3 sequence is CASSRGEGTSVTGELFF. Here the CDR3 DNA reads TGTGCCAGCAGCCGGGGGGAGGGGACTAGTGTCACCGGGGAGCTGTTTTTT. The chain has TRBV3-1 (or the pseudogene TRBV3-2) and TRBJ2-2; TRBD2 matches at 8 bases. This CDR3 has 17 residues. CDR1 LGHDT and CDR2 YNNKEL come from the germline V gene (reference sequence). V gave up 4 bases and J gave up 4 bases; unmatched junction bases: 11.

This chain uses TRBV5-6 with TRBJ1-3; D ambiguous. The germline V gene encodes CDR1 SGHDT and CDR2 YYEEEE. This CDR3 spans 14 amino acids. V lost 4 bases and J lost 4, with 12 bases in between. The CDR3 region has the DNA TGTGCCAGCAGCCCGGCGGACTTCGGAAACACCATATATTTT. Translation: CASSPADFGNTIYF.

The CDR3 bases are TGTGCCAGCAGCCAAGATCTTAGGGGCTCTTACTATGGCTACACCTTC. Translating gives CASSQDLRGSYYGYTF. V usage is TRBV4-2 and J usage is TRBJ1-2; D is possibly TRBD1 (5 bases). This CDR3 has 16 amino acids. The V and J ends lost 0 bases and 3 bases respectively, with 14 bases between them. From germline, CDR1 is LGHNA and CDR2 YNFKEQ.

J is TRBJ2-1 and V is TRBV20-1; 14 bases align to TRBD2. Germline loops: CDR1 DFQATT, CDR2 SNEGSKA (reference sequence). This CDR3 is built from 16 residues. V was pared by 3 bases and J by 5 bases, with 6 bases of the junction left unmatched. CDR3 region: CSASRLAGGPDNEQFF. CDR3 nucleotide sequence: TGCAGTGCTAGTCGACTAGCGGGGGGGCCCGACAATGAGCAGTTCTTC.

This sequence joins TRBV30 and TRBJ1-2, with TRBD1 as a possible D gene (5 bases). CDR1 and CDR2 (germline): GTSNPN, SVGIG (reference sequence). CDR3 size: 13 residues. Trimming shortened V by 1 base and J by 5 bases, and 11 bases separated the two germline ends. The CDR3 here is CAWSAGFGYGYTF. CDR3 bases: TGTGCCTGGAGTGCAGGGTTTGGGTATGGCTACACCTTC.